This record covers a single TCR beta chain. The V gene's germline CDR1 is SNHLY and CDR2 FYNNEI. The CDR3 runs 13 residues. V was clipped by 5 bases and J by 9 bases, with 14 bases between them. These data are taken from a study of CD8 T cells in Susac syndrome. It was with random hexamers that about 0.45 to 1 ug RNA was reverse transcribed. Across 54 Vbeta and 13 Jbeta, TCR beta CDR3 was amplified with immunoSEQ multiplex PCR. TCRdb called the immunoSEQ multiplex PCR reads again in MiXCR, with one record for every CDR3 protein. The sample consists of 200,000 or so distinct CDR3 sequences, 90% to 95% of them appearing once.

This TCR derives from a human donor with multiple sclerosis. The chain joins TRBV2 to TRBJ2-1; D uncertain. The source material was CD4+ T cells from PBMCs. The CDR3 spells CASSLTLVIEQFF. The CDR3 nucleotides are TGTGCCAGCAGTTTAACCCTAGTGATTGAGCAGTTCTTC.